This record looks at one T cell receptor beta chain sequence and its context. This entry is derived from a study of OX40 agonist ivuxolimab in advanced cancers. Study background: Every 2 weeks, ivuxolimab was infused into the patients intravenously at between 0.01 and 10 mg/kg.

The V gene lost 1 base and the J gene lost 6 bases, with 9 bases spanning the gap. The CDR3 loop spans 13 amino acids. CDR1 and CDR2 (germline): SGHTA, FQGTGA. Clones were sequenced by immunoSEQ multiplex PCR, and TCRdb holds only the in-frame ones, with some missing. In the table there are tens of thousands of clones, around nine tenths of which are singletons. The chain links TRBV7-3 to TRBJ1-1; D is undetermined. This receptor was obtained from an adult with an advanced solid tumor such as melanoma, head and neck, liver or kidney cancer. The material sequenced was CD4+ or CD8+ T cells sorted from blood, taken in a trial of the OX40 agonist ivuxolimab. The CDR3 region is CASSLRVGAEAFF. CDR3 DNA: TGTGCCAGCAGCTTAAGAGTTGGCGCTGAAGCTTTCTTT.